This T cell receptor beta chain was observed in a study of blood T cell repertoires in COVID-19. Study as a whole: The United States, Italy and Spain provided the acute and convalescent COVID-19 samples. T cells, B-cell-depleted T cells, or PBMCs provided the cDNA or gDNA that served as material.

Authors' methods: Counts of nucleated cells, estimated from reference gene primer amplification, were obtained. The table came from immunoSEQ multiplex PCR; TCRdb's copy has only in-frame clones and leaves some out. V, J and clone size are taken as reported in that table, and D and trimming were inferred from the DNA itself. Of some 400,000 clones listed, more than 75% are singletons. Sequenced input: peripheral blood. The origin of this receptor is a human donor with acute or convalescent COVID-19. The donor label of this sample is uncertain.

CDR3 residues: CASSFVDTTDEQFF. The DNA of the CDR3 is TGTGCCAGCAGCTTCGTGGACACTACCGATGAGCAGTTCTTC. This sequence joins TRBV5-4 and TRBJ2-1, with D possibly matching TRBD1 (5 bases). Trimming stripped 2 bases from V and 8 bases from J, with 14 bases between. This CDR3 region has 14 residues. CDR1 and CDR2 from the germline V gene are SGHNT and YYREEE (reference sequence). Supplemented by reference TRBV5-4 and TRBJ2-1, the full variable domain reads ETGVTQSPTHLIKTRGQQVTLRCSSQSGHNTVSWYQQALGQGPQFIFQYYREEENGRGNFPPRFSGLQFPNYSSELNVNALELDDSALYLCASSFVDTTDEQFFGPGTRLTVL.